These T cell receptor beta chains were read from a single sample in a study of T cells in Graves' hyperthyroidism and ophthalmopathy. TCRdb fed the multiplex PCR reads into MiXCR, producing one record per CDR3 protein. Here the sample spans 650,000 to 850,000 distinct CDR3 sequences, around 19% being singletons. The sequencing input was blood. These receptors came from a woman aged 45-59 years with Graves' hyperthyroidism that later progressed to Graves' ophthalmopathy. Each CDR3 is given with its conserved first and last residue. Fields, in order: J gene, V gene, clone size, D gene, CDR3 DNA, CDR3 protein. A D gene is named only where the DNA matches it firmly. Rows may omit the clone size; those that give it use once, few, many or a size class.

TRBJ1-2	TRBV5-4	few	NA	TGTGCCAGCAGCGTAGACAGGCATGGCTACACCTTC	CASSVDRHGYTF
TRBJ2-1	TRBV5-6	few	NA	TGTGCCAGCAGCTTGAGGTTTGGTTGGAATGAGCAGTTCTTC	CASSLRFGWNEQFF
TRBJ2-6	TRBV5-5	few	TRBD1	TGTGCCAGCAGTTACCGGGACAGGGGTGTTGGGGCCAACGTCCTGACTTTC	CASSYRDRGVGANVLTF
TRBJ1-5	TRBV19	NA	NA	TGTGCCAGTAGTAGATGGGGGAGCCGCAATCAGCCCCAGCATTTT	CASSRWGSRNQPQHF
TRBJ2-1	TRBV10-3	NA	NA	TGTGCCATCAGTGCCGCAGGGTTTTACAATGAGCAGTTCTTC	CAISAAGFYNEQFF
TRBJ2-1	TRBV6-4	few	TRBD2	TGTGCCAGCAGTATGACTAGCGGGGGGATAAGCAATGAGCAGTTCTTC	CASSMTSGGISNEQFF
TRBJ1-2	TRBV12-3/TRBV12-4	many	NA	TGTGCCAGCGCCAGCGGGGGGCATGGCTACACCTTC	CASASGGHGYTF
TRBJ2-1	TRBV11-3	many	TRBD2	TGTGCCAGCAGCTTAGTCACCGGGGGGGGGTCTGTAAATGAGCAGTTCTTC	CASSLVTGGGSVNEQFF
TRBJ2-3	TRBV5-1	many	TRBD2	TGCGCCAGCAGCTTTGGAACTAGCGGGGCGAGCACAGATACGCAGTATTTT	CASSFGTSGASTDTQYF
TRBJ1-1	TRBV10-3	NA	TRBD1	TGTGCCATCAGGGTGACAGGGACTGAAGCTTTCTTT	CAIRVTGTEAFF
TRBJ1-2	TRBV19	few	NA	TGTGCCAGTAGTATCACCTATGGCTACACCTTC	CASSITYGYTF
TRBJ1-1	TRBV6-2/TRBV6-3	NA	NA	TGTGCCAGCAGTTGGCAGGGCGCAAACACTGAAGCTTTCTTT	CASSWQGANTEAFF
TRBJ2-7	TRBV20-1	few	TRBD2	TGCAGTGCTTGGACTAGTTTCTACGAGCAGTACTTC	CSAWTSFYEQYF
TRBJ1-1	TRBV29-1	few	NA	TGCAGCGGTCGACAGACCATGAACACTGAAGCTTTCTTT	CSGRQTMNTEAFF
TRBJ1-1	TRBV19	few	TRBD1	TGTGCCAGTAGTATAAAGGACCAGGGGGCGACTGAAGCTTTCTTT	CASSIKDQGATEAFF
TRBJ2-3	TRBV12-3/TRBV12-4	NA	NA	TGTGCCAGCAGTTTCGACGGGAGTAGCACAGATACGCAGTATTTT	CASSFDGSSTDTQYF
TRBJ1-5	TRBV19	NA	TRBD1	TGTGCCAGTAGTGTATACGACAGGGCGGCGGATCAGCCCCAGCATTTT	CASSVYDRAADQPQHF
TRBJ2-7	TRBV29-1	NA	NA	TGCAGCGTTTCGGACGTAGCCTACGAGCAGTACTTC	CSVSDVAYEQYF
TRBJ1-1	TRBV5-1	few	NA	TGCGCCAGCAACGAAATGGGATTAGGGACTGAAGCTTTCTTT	CASNEMGLGTEAFF
TRBJ1-1	TRBV5-1	NA	TRBD1	TGCGCCAGCAGCGGGACAGGGGTCGGAACTGAAGCTTTCTTT	CASSGTGVGTEAFF
TRBJ2-7	TRBV20-1	many	NA	TGCAGTGCCCCCATGGGGGGGGCGAGGGGTGATAAAAGGCAGTACTTC	CSAPMGGARGDKRQYF
TRBJ1-1	TRBV6-1	NA	NA	TGTGCCAGCAACTTACCGGGGGGCGCCGGGGAAGCTTTCTTT	CASNLPGGAGEAFF
TRBJ2-1	TRBV20-1	few	TRBD2	TGCAGTGCTAGGCGACTAGCGGGGTCGGATGAGCAGTTCTTC	CSARRLAGSDEQFF
TRBJ2-7	TRBV30	many	TRBD1	TGTGCCTGGAGTGTCCCCACAGGGGGCTCCTACGAGCAGTACTTC	CAWSVPTGGSYEQYF
TRBJ2-1	TRBV20-1	many	TRBD2	TGCAGTGTGGCTAGCGGGGCCTCCTACAATGAGCAGTTCTTC	CSVASGASYNEQFF
TRBJ2-7	TRBV30	many	NA	TGTGCCTGGAGTGGAGGTTACGAGCAGTACTTC	CAWSGGYEQYF
TRBJ1-2	TRBV2	few	NA	TGTGCCAGCAGTGAAGGCCAGTATGGCTACACCTTC	CASSEGQYGYTF
TRBJ2-7	TRBV25-1	NA	NA	TGTGCCAGTGAAGGCTACGAGCAGTACTTC	CASEGYEQYF
TRBJ1-1	TRBV12-5	many	TRBD1	TGTGCTAGTGGTTTCGAAAAGGACAGGGATAATGAAGCTTTCTTT	CASGFEKDRDNEAFF
TRBJ2-5	TRBV7-9	many	TRBD1	TGTGCCAGCAGCAACTGGGACAGGTTAGAGGAGACCCAGTACTTC	CASSNWDRLEETQYF
TRBJ2-1	TRBV7-3	many	TRBD1	TGTGCCAGCAGCCCTAAAACAGGGGGGAACAATGAGCAGTTCTTC	CASSPKTGGNNEQFF
TRBJ2-7	TRBV30	NA	NA	TGTGCCTGGAGCGCTGGGACGGACTACGAGCAGTACTTC	CAWSAGTDYEQYF